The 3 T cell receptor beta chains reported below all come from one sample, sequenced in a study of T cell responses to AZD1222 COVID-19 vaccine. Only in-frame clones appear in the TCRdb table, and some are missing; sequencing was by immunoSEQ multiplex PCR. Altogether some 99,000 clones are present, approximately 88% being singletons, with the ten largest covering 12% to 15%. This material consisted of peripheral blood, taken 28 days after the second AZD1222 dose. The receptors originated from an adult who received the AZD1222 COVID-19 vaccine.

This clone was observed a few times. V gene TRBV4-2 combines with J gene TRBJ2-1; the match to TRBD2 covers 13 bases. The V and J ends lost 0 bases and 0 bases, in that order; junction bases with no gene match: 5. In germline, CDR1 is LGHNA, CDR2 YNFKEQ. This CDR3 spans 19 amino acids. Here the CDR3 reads CASSQETSGRASSYNEQFF. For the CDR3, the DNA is TGTGCCAGCAGCCAAGAAACTAGCGGGAGGGCGAGCTCCTACAATGAGCAGTTCTTC.

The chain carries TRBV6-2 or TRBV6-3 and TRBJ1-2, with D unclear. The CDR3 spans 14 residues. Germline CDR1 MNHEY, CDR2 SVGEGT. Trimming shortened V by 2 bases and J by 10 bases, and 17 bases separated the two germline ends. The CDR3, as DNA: TGTGCCAGCAGTTACGCGGCCACCCTGGTGGACTACACCTTC. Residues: CASSYAATLVDYTF.

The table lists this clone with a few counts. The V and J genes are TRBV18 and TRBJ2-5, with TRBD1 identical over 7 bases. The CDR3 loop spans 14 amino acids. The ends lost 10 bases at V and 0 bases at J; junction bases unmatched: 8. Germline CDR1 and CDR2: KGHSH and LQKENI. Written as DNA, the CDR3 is TGTGCCACCACCGACAGGGAGTACCAAGAGACCCAGTACTTC. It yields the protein CATTDREYQETQYF.